This is a list of T cell receptor beta chains from one sample in a study of OX40 agonist ivuxolimab in advanced cancers. TCRdb's copy holds only in-frame clones and misses some; the assay was immunoSEQ multiplex PCR. This table has approximately 70,000 clones, 75% to 90% appearing once. The input for sequencing was CD4+ or CD8+ T cells sorted from blood, taken in a trial of the OX40 agonist ivuxolimab. These receptors originate from an adult with an advanced solid tumor such as melanoma, head and neck, liver or kidney cancer. Each CDR3 is given with its conserved first and last residue. The D gene is left open where the match is weak. Rows may omit the clone size; those that give it use once, few, many or a size class.

size,J,D,V,length,DNA,CDR3
NA,TRBJ1-6,NA,TRBV2,14,TGTGCCAGCAGGGCCAGGGTAGCTAATTCACCCCTCCACTTT,CASRARVANSPLHF
NA,TRBJ2-4,NA,TRBV19,12,TGTGCCAGCAAGGCGGGCAAAAACATTCAGTACTTC,CASKAGKNIQYF
NA,TRBJ2-7,TRBD2,TRBV18,16,TGTGCCAGCTCACCACAAGGCAGCGGGGGGGGGCTGGAGCAGTACTTC,CASSPQGSGGGLEQYF
NA,TRBJ1-3,TRBD1,TRBV6-4,17,TGTGCCAGCAGTGACATGGGGACAGGGTTCTCTGGAAACACCATATATTTT,CASSDMGTGFSGNTIYF
NA,TRBJ1-2,TRBD1,TRBV5-1,14,TGCGCCAGCAGCCCGGGACAGAACAACTATGGCTACACCTTC,CASSPGQNNYGYTF
once,TRBJ1-4,NA,TRBV10-2,14,TGCGCCAGCAGAGACAGTGCAACTAATGAAAAACTGTTTTTT,CASRDSATNEKLFF
NA,TRBJ2-2,NA,TRBV19,11,TGTGCCAGTAGACGTACCGGGGAGCTGTTTTTT,CASRRTGELFF
once,TRBJ1-2,TRBD1,TRBV2,14,TGTGCCAGCAGCCAGGACAGGGGGAACTATGGCTACACCTTC,CASSQDRGNYGYTF
NA,TRBJ2-1,NA,TRBV12-1,14,TGTGCCAGCAGCTTCCAGCGGGGGCACAATGAGCAGTTCTTC,CASSFQRGHNEQFF
NA,TRBJ2-6,TRBD2,TRBV14,16,TGTGCCAGCAGCCGGCTAGCGGTTTCTGGGGCCAACGTCCTGACTTTC,CASSRLAVSGANVLTF
NA,TRBJ2-7,NA,TRBV6-5,13,TGTGCCAGCAGTTACTCGAGTGGGTTCGAGCAGTACTTC,CASSYSSGFEQYF
NA,TRBJ2-5,NA,TRBV4-2,13,TGTGCCAGCAGCCAAGCTAGACAAGAGACCCAGTACTTC,CASSQARQETQYF